This T cell receptor (beta chain) was found in a study of blood T cell repertoires in COVID-19. The CDR3 extends over 12 amino acids. The V gene's germline CDR1 is SGHNT and CDR2 YENEEA. Trimming left V 4 bases short and J 6 bases short, with 6 bases between. Cohort 3 recovery required two negative PCRs, clearance, or symptom resolution. In the source study's methods: Using reference gene primer amplification, nucleated cell counts were estimated. Sequencing used immunoSEQ multiplex PCR; TCRdb keeps in-frame clones, though not all of them. That table is the source of V, J and clone size, and D and trimming were worked out from the DNA. The sample has some 250,000 clones; more than 75% are singletons.

The chain is built from TRBV11-3 and TRBJ2-2; no clear D gene. The TCR sequence derives from a man between 18 and 35 years old who had recovered from COVID-19. The sequencing input was PBMCs or T cells enriched from blood (not recorded which). CDR3 amino acids: CASSSPAGELFF. The CDR3 nucleotides are TGTGCCAGCAGCTCCCCCGCCGGGGAGCTGTTTTTT.